The 31 T cell receptor beta chains below all came from one sample that was sequenced in a study of cytomegalovirus exposure and HLA in healthy donors. PCR primers comprised 60 Vbeta and 13 Jbeta primers. The method was immunoSEQ multiplex PCR; TCRdb's version includes in-frame clones alone and lacks a portion of them. Here the sample spans fewer than 200,000 clones, 60% to 80% being singletons. Sequencing was done on a sample of PBMCs. The receptors shown here come from a woman in her fifties or sixties in good health and CMV-seropositive.

V and J are TRBV11-2 and TRBJ1-6; perhaps TRBD1 as D (5 bases). Germline V CDR1 and CDR2: SGHAT, FQNNGV. Trimming removed 4 bases at V and 6 bases at J, with 13 bases between. CDR3 size: 15 residues. CDR3 coding DNA: TGTGCCAGCAGCTCCCAGGGCCCCCTTAATTCACCCCTCCACTTT. Translated: CASSSQGPLNSPLHF.

This chain joins TRBV7-2 and TRBJ2-3; TRBD2 agrees at 12 bases. CDR3 length equals 19 residues. Per germline, CDR1 SGHTA and CDR2 FQGNSA. Losses at the gene ends were 3 bases for V and 4 bases for J; bases not matched to a gene: 14. DNA of the CDR3: TGTGCCAGCAGCTTCCGCCCGCCAGCTAGCGGGGGGGCGGCAGATACGCAGTATTTT. Protein sequence: CASSFRPPASGGAADTQYF.

This clone was counted a single time. V and J are TRBV28 and TRBJ2-6; weak D call: TRBD1 (5 bases). Germline V gives CDR1 MDHEN, CDR2 SYDVKM. This CDR3 spans 18 amino acids. V was trimmed by 4 bases and J by 2 bases, leaving 18 bases between them. CDR3 sequence: CASSSWASGAPGANVLTF. In DNA form, the CDR3 reads TGTGCCAGCAGTTCATGGGCATCTGGGGCCCCTGGGGCCAACGTCCTGACTTTC.

The chain employs TRBV2 and TRBJ2-1, with D possibly being TRBD1 (6 bases). V lost 5 bases and J lost 6, with 8 bases in between. CDR1 SNHLY and CDR2 FYNNEI come from the germline V gene. The CDR3 length is 12 residues. CDR3 residues: CASSIQGNEQFF. In DNA, the CDR3 is TGTGCCAGCAGTATACAGGGCAATGAGCAGTTCTTC.

V usage is TRBV9 and J usage is TRBJ1-2; 10 bases map to TRBD1. Trimming removed 3 bases from V and 8 bases from J; junction bases left unmatched: 10. Germline CDR1 reads SGDLS; CDR2 reads YYNGEE. The CDR3 contains 15 residues. In nucleotides, the CDR3 is TGTGCCAGCAGCGCGTTTCCGACAGGGGGCGGCGGCTACACCTTC. It translates to CASSAFPTGGGGYTF.

The rearrangement uses TRBV10-3 and TRBJ1-1; 7 positions match TRBD1. The CDR3 has 14 amino acids. Germline CDR1 and CDR2: ENHRY and SYGVKD. The V segment lost 6 bases and the J segment 3 bases; nucleotides outside the gene matches: 7. The CDR3 DNA reads TGTGCCATCAGAACGACAGGGTTGGACACTGAAGCTTTCTTT. It translates to CAIRTTGLDTEAFF.

This clone was recorded once. The chain uses TRBV6-5 and TRBJ1-1; no clear D. Germline loops: CDR1 MNHEY, CDR2 SVGAGI. The CDR3 contains 15 residues. V was pared by 6 bases and J by 1 base, with 15 bases between. The CDR3 reads CASRFGYRGNTEAFF. As DNA, the CDR3 is TGTGCCAGCAGGTTCGGGTACCGCGGGAACACTGAAGCTTTCTTT.

CDR3 region: CASSLVGGTYEQYF. The CDR3 region has the DNA TGCGCCAGCAGCTTGGTGGGCGGGACCTACGAGCAGTACTTC. The V call is TRBV5-1, the J call TRBJ2-7; maybe TRBD2 (6 bases). The CDR3 runs to 14 residues. V lost 0 bases, J lost 2 bases, and 9 bases lay in between. CDR1 SGHRS and CDR2 YFSETQ come from the germline V gene. Full variable domain (rest looked up from reference TRBV5-1 and TRBJ2-7): KAGVTQTPRYLIKTRGQQVTLSCSPISGHRSVSWYQQTPGQGLQFLFEYFSETQRNKGNFPGRFSGRQFSNSRSEMNVSTLELGDSALYLCASSLVGGTYEQYFGPGTRLTVT.

The chain couples TRBV2 to TRBJ1-5; D is possibly TRBD1 (6 bases). Germline assignment: CDR1 SNHLY and CDR2 FYNNEI. V gave up 4 bases and J gave up 2 bases, with 12 bases separating them. CDR3 size: 15 residues. The CDR3 loop is CASSVAGAGNQPQHF. The DNA for the CDR3 is TGTGCCAGCAGTGTCGCGGGGGCGGGCAATCAGCCCCAGCATTTT.

The chain combines TRBV5-4 with TRBJ2-5; perhaps TRBD2 as D (5 bases). Deletions cut 2 bases from V and 5 bases from J, with 13 bases between. CDR1 SGHNT and CDR2 YYREEE come from the germline V gene (reference sequence). The CDR3 loop spans 14 amino acids. CDR3 sequence (DNA): TGTGCCAGCAGCTTAGGCGGCGGCGGGGAGACCCAGTACTTC. Protein: CASSLGGGGETQYF. The full variable domain, in which reference TRBV5-4 and TRBJ2-5 provide the parts outside the CDR3, is ETGVTQSPTHLIKTRGQQVTLRCSSQSGHNTVSWYQQALGQGPQFIFQYYREEENGRGNFPPRFSGLQFPNYSSELNVNALELDDSALYLCASSLGGGGETQYFGPGTRLLVL.

The chain links TRBV5-4 to TRBJ2-3; a possible D gene is TRBD1 (7 bases). Germline CDR1 and CDR2: SGHNT and YYREEE (reference sequence). CDR3 length: 16 amino acids. The ends were cut back, 4 bases at V and 0 bases at J, with 15 bases in the middle. Here the CDR3 reads CASSPAGQRSTDTQYF. The CDR3 DNA follows: TGTGCCAGCAGCCCGGCGGGACAGAGAAGCACAGATACGCAGTATTTT.

This clone was seen a single time. V gene TRBV7-8 combines with J gene TRBJ1-5, with TRBD1 matching over 9 bases. V was pared by 1 base and J by 7 bases, with 5 bases of the junction left unmatched. Per germline, CDR1 SGHVS and CDR2 FQNEAQ. The CDR3 has 15 amino acids. This CDR3 is CASSLVPGQGQPQHF. The CDR3 DNA reads TGTGCCAGCAGCTTAGTTCCGGGACAGGGACAGCCCCAGCATTTT.

CDR3 coding DNA: TGTGCCAGCTCACCACAGGGTGGAGGATACAATGAGCAGTTCTTC. Translation gives CASSPQGGGYNEQFF. This rearrangement joins TRBV18 to TRBJ2-1; D might be TRBD2 (5 bases). The germline CDR1 and CDR2 sequences are KGHSH and LQKENI. The V end lost 1 base, the J end lost 4 bases, and 11 bases lay between the germline ends. The CDR3 extends over 15 amino acids.

The chain uses TRBV18 and TRBJ2-6; the D is unclear. This CDR3 has 20 residues. V was trimmed by 5 bases and J by 1 base, leaving 24 bases between them. Germline assignment: CDR1 KGHSH and CDR2 LQKENI. CDR3 amino acids: CASSADRPDNIYSGANVLTF. CDR3 bases: TGTGCCAGCTCAGCCGATAGGCCCGACAACATTTATTCTGGGGCCAACGTCCTGACTTTC.

The J gene is TRBJ2-3, the V gene TRBV7-2; D may be TRBD2 (5 bases). The CDR3 totals 15 residues. V was clipped by 0 bases and J by 6 bases, with 13 bases between them. Looked up from germline, CDR1 is SGHTA and CDR2 is FQGNSA. This chain's CDR3 is CASSLATTMFDTQYF. The CDR3 DNA is TGTGCCAGCAGCTTAGCGACTACTATGTTCGATACGCAGTATTTT.

This rearrangement joins TRBV11-2 to TRBJ2-7; 9 positions agree with TRBD2. V gave up 3 bases and J gave up 3 bases; unmatched junction bases: 6. This CDR3 contains 15 residues. From germline, CDR1 is SGHAT and CDR2 FQNNGV. DNA for the CDR3: TGTGCCAGCAGCTTTCGGATTAGCGGGGGCTACGAGCAGTACTTC. This gives the protein CASSFRISGGYEQYF.

V and J are TRBV7-2 and TRBJ2-7; a weak D match, TRBD2 (5 bases). V shed 5 bases and J shed 4 bases, with 18 bases lying between them. Germline CDR1 and CDR2: SGHTA and FQGNSA. The CDR3 runs 15 residues. The CDR3 is CASSIPGIGLYEQYF. CDR3 bases: TGTGCCAGCAGCATACCCGGGATTGGCCTTTACGAGCAGTACTTC. The variable domain in full, completed from reference TRBV7-2 and TRBJ2-7, reads GAGVSQSPSNKVTEKGKDVELRCDPISGHTALYWYRQSLGQGLEFLIYFQGNSAPDKSGLPSDRFSAERTGGSVSTLTIQRTQQEDSAVYLCASSIPGIGLYEQYFGPGTRLTVT.

This chain connects TRBV10-3 to TRBJ1-3, with 8 bases fitting TRBD1. Germline V gives CDR1 ENHRY, CDR2 SYGVKD. The CDR3 has 16 residues. V was clipped by 7 bases and J by 0 bases; unmatched bases: 8. The CDR3 sequence: CAINTGTGRSGNTIYF. CDR3 bases: TGTGCCATCAACACCGGGACAGGTCGCTCTGGAAACACCATATATTTT.

This chain connects TRBV7-9 to TRBJ1-6, with 9 positions matching TRBD1. The CDR3 loop spans 14 amino acids. Trimming removed 7 bases from V and 5 bases from J; junction bases left unmatched: 3. Germline values: CDR1 SEHNR, CDR2 FQNEAQ (reference sequence). The DNA for the CDR3 is TGTGCCAGCAACCGACAGGGGGATAATTCACCCCTCCACTTT. This encodes CASNRQGDNSPLHF.

This chain joins TRBV7-6 and TRBJ2-7, with 7 nucleotides matching TRBD1. V lost 1 base, J lost 4 bases, and 4 bases stayed unmatched. The CDR3 loop spans 14 amino acids. Germline V gene data show CDR1 as SGHVS and CDR2 as FNYEAQ. Here the CDR3 DNA reads TGTGCCAGCAGCTTAGTAGGCAGGGGGTACGAGCAGTACTTC. This sequence encodes CASSLVGRGYEQYF.

This sequence joins TRBV28 and TRBJ1-4, with D possibly being TRBD1 (5 bases). V was pared by 8 bases and J by 5 bases, with 18 bases between. This CDR3 spans 15 amino acids. From germline, CDR1 is MDHEN and CDR2 SYDVKM. For the CDR3, the DNA is TGTGCCAGCCAAAGGGGAGGGCTCCCGAATGAAAAACTGTTTTTT. Amino acids: CASQRGGLPNEKLFF.

This clone was found once. V gene TRBV5-4 combines with J gene TRBJ1-1, with D perhaps TRBD1 (6 bases). Trimming took 3 bases from V and 0 from J, leaving 12 bases between them. The CDR3 loop spans 15 amino acids. CDR1 and CDR2 (germline): SGHNT, YYREEE (reference sequence). This chain's CDR3 is CASSYKQGLNTEAFF. CDR3 sequence (DNA): TGTGCCAGCAGCTACAAACAGGGACTGAACACTGAAGCTTTCTTT.

The chain employs TRBV7-8 and TRBJ2-1; 11 nucleotides align to TRBD2. The germline CDR1 and CDR2 sequences are SGHVS and FQNEAQ. The CDR3 sequence is 16 residues long. The trim removed 3 bases at V and 5 bases at J, leaving 6 bases unmatched. CDR3 amino acids: CASSFLTSGVHNEQFF. The CDR3 nucleotides read TGTGCCAGCAGCTTCCTGACTAGCGGGGTCCACAATGAGCAGTTCTTC.

The V gene is TRBV5-1, the J gene TRBJ2-7, with D possibly being TRBD2 (5 bases). V was cut by 4 bases and J by 6 bases, with 8 bases left in between. This CDR3 spans 11 amino acids. Germline loops: CDR1 SGHRS, CDR2 YFSETQ. The CDR3 here is CASSVGVEQYF. CDR3 sequence (DNA): TGCGCCAGCAGCGTCGGGGTCGAGCAGTACTTC.

J is TRBJ1-1 and V is TRBV5-4; 7 bases map to TRBD1. The CDR3 totals 14 residues. The junction had 13 bases not matched to a gene; V was cut back by 4 bases and J by 10 bases. Germline values: CDR1 SGHNT, CDR2 YYREEE (reference sequence). CDR3 sequence: CASSPPTEGARAFF. CDR3 coding DNA: TGTGCCAGCAGCCCCCCAACAGAGGGGGCGCGAGCTTTCTTT. The full variable domain, with the rest looked up from reference TRBV5-4 and TRBJ1-1, is ETGVTQSPTHLIKTRGQQVTLRCSSQSGHNTVSWYQQALGQGPQFIFQYYREEENGRGNFPPRFSGLQFPNYSSELNVNALELDDSALYLCASSPPTEGARAFFGQGTRLTVV.

This chain joins TRBV27 and TRBJ1-2, with 7 bases aligning to TRBD1. This CDR3 comprises 17 residues. Germline V lookup: CDR1 MNHEY, CDR2 SMNVEV (reference sequence). Unmatched junction bases numbered 21, after V lost 5 bases and J lost 9 bases. The CDR3 sequence is CASSTSREGAEWVSYTF. For the CDR3, the DNA is TGTGCCAGCAGTACGAGCCGAGAGGGGGCGGAGTGGGTTAGCTACACCTTC.

The chain has TRBV28 and TRBJ1-2; D possibly corresponds to TRBD1 (6 bases). Trimming stripped 8 bases from V and 6 bases from J, with 16 bases between. There are 13 residues in the CDR3. The V gene's germline CDR1 is MDHEN and CDR2 SYDVKM. The CDR3 here is CASQSNRDHGYTF. CDR3 in DNA: TGTGCCAGCCAAAGCAACAGGGACCATGGCTACACCTTC.

The V and J genes are TRBV28 and TRBJ2-7; 8 positions agree with TRBD1. In germline, CDR1 is MDHEN, CDR2 SYDVKM. The CDR3 is 14 residues long. V lost 6 bases and J lost 3; bases outside the gene matches: 7. The CDR3 sequence: CASRTGTGGYEQYF. CDR3 in DNA: TGTGCCAGCAGAACCGGGACAGGCGGCTACGAGCAGTACTTC.

The chain employs TRBV5-8 and TRBJ2-3; D might be TRBD1 (5 bases). Trimming took off 2 bases at V and 4 bases at J, with 14 bases between the two ends. Germline V gives CDR1 SGHTS, CDR2 YDEGEE. The CDR3 is 15 amino acids. In nucleotides, the CDR3 is TGTGCCAGCAGCTTTGGGCAGGGAACGGCAGATACGCAGTATTTT. This encodes CASSFGQGTADTQYF.

This chain joins TRBV29-1 and TRBJ2-1, with a possible D match to TRBD2 (6 bases). V was trimmed by 4 bases and J by 7 bases, leaving 14 bases between them. Germline V CDR1 and CDR2: SQVTM, ANQGSEA. The CDR3 is 13 amino acids. For the CDR3, the DNA is TGCAGCGTTGGGAGGGGCAGGACAAATGAGCAGTTCTTC. Protein sequence: CSVGRGRTNEQFF.

The rearrangement joins TRBV5-1 to TRBJ2-3; TRBD2 matches 8 bases. The germline V gene encodes CDR1 SGHRS and CDR2 YFSETQ. The CDR3 is 16 amino acids. With V trimmed by 0 bases and J by 3 bases, 6 bases remained unmatched. CDR3 sequence: CASSLAPGLETDTQYF. The CDR3 nucleotides read TGCGCCAGCAGCTTGGCCCCGGGACTAGAAACAGATACGCAGTATTTT.